One and the same sample provided the 23 T cell receptor beta chains below, sequenced in a study of molecular identifiers for immune sequencing clone quantification. TCRdb re-derived calls from the PCR reads in MiXCR, one entry per CDR3 protein. The repertoire includes about 510,000 distinct CDR3 sequences, approximately 25% of them detected once, and just over 0.75% sits in the top ten. What was sequenced was naive CD8+ T cells from blood, with Jurkat cell RNA spiked in. Subset of the sample: FACS-sorted CD8+CD4-CCR7+CD45RA+ naive T cells. Receptor source: a human donor in good health. Some libraries in this study had Jurkat cell RNA spiked in.

As to this clonotype: A read error may be the cause here, since a much bigger clone is one base away. J is TRBJ1-1 and V is TRBV6-2 or TRBV6-3; D might be TRBD1 (5 bases). The CDR3 spans 13 residues. Germline V gene data show CDR1 as MNHEY and CDR2 as SVGEGT. This CDR3 reads CVSSTTVNTEAFF. The CDR3 nucleotides are TGTGTCAGCAGTACGACAGTGAACACTGAAGCTTTCTTT.

This clonotype was seen more than once but under ten times. This sequence joins TRBV12-3 or TRBV12-4 and TRBJ1-1; a possible D gene is TRBD1 (6 bases). Trimming pared 6 bases from V and 1 base from J, leaving 15 bases between. The CDR3 totals 15 residues. DNA of the CDR3: TGTGCCAGCAGGGCCGCGACAGGACCGAACACTGAAGCTTTCTTT. Its protein is CASRAATGPNTEAFF.

The rearrangement joins TRBV3-1 to TRBJ2-7, with D tentatively TRBD2 (5 bases). Germline values: CDR1 LGHDT, CDR2 YNNKEL (reference sequence). Between the trimmed V and J ends, which lost 0 bases and 0 bases, there was a span of 12 bases. The CDR3 length is 16 residues. CDR3 DNA: TGTGCCAGCAGCCAAGAGGCCCAGCGGAGCTCCTACGAGCAGTACTTC. Its protein is CASSQEAQRSSYEQYF.

Remarks on this clonotype: Germline and junction disagree at one end, which may indicate a read error. CDR3 nucleotides: TGCAGCGTTGAAGCAGGGGCAAACTCTGGAAACACCACATATTTT. Its protein product is CSVEAGANSGNTTYF. The rearrangement links TRBV29-1 to TRBJ1-3; maybe TRBD1 (6 bases). The V gene's germline CDR1 is SQVTM and CDR2 ANQGSEA. The CDR3 spans 15 residues.

The rearrangement joins TRBV2 to TRBJ2-5; TRBD1 agrees at 11 bases. Germline loops: CDR1 SNHLY, CDR2 FYNNEI. This CDR3 has 16 amino acids. J gave up 3 bases and V 6 bases, and 9 bases lay outside the gene matches. CDR3 sequence (DNA): TGTGCCAGCAGAACCGGGACAGGGGGACCAAAAGAGACCCAGTACTTC. Protein product: CASRTGTGGPKETQYF.

As to this clonotype: A much larger clone differs from this one at a single base, so this may be a read error. The CDR3 coding sequence is TGTGCCAGCTCCTCCGGGACAGAGGTTGGGCACAATGAGCAGTACTTC. Translation gives CASSSGTEVGHNEQYF. J is TRBJ2-7 and V is TRBV18; 7 nucleotides line up with TRBD1. The CDR3 consists of 16 residues. The germline gives CDR1 KGHSH, CDR2 LQKENI. V shed 6 bases and J 7 bases; nucleotides not matched to a gene: 18.

This clonotype was counted only a few times. V is TRBV27 and J is TRBJ1-1, with 9 nucleotides matching TRBD1. The CDR3 contains 17 residues. The J segment lost 4 bases and the V segment lost 6 bases, leaving 15 bases of the junction unmatched. Germline loops: CDR1 MNHEY, CDR2 SMNVEV (reference sequence). The CDR3 coding sequence is TGTGCCAGCAGACAGGGAACAGGGGGCGCTTTGGGCACTGAAGCTTTCTTT. Its translation: CASRQGTGGALGTEAFF.

This clonotype has just a few counts. The chain carries TRBV6-5 and TRBJ2-7; no reliable D call. The germline V and J ends were trimmed by 7 bases and 2 bases, with 18 bases remaining between them. The CDR3 has 15 amino acids. Germline V gene data show CDR1 as MNHEY and CDR2 as SVGAGI. CDR3 loop: CASILRAVGAYEQYF. In nucleotides, the CDR3 is TGTGCCAGCATCCTAAGGGCGGTTGGGGCCTACGAGCAGTACTTC.

This clonotype turned up a few times. The chain is built from TRBV4-1 and TRBJ1-5; D unclear. Trimming removed 1 base at V and 3 bases at J, with 7 bases between. Germline V gene data show CDR1 as MGHRA and CDR2 as YSYEKL. The CDR3 runs 14 residues. CDR3 in DNA: TGCGCCAGCAGCCAAGGATGGGCCAATCAGCCCCAGCATTTT. Translated: CASSQGWANQPQHF.

Many counts were recorded for this clonotype. The V call is TRBV20-1, the J call TRBJ2-3; D might be TRBD2 (5 bases). Trimming cost V 0 bases and J 5 bases, with 9 bases left between them. CDR3 length: 13 amino acids. CDR1 and CDR2 from the germline V gene are DFQATT and SNEGSKA (reference sequence). The chain's CDR3 is CSARDPRGDTQYF. CDR3 DNA: TGCAGTGCTAGAGATCCCCGGGGAGATACGCAGTATTTT.

The chain recombines TRBV4-3 with TRBJ2-7; no definite D call. The CDR3 length is 13 residues. CDR1 LGHNA and CDR2 YSLEER come from the germline V gene. Trimming pared 0 bases from V and 3 bases from J, leaving 6 bases between. In DNA, the CDR3 is TGCGCCAGCAGCCAAGATATTCTCTACGAGCAGTACTTC. Its translation is CASSQDILYEQYF.

The chain combines TRBV28 with TRBJ1-5; 7 bases align to TRBD1. Germline V CDR1 and CDR2: MDHEN, SYDVKM. The CDR3 has 16 amino acids. The V segment lost 6 bases and the J segment 1 base; nucleotides outside the gene matches: 9. CDR3 sequence: CASRRLPRGSNQPQHF. For the CDR3, the DNA is TGTGCCAGCAGACGACTCCCCAGGGGGAGCAATCAGCCCCAGCATTTT.

Notes on this clonotype: At one of its ends the junction is not consistent with the germline gene, which may arise from a read error. The rearrangement links TRBV2 to TRBJ2-3, with D perhaps matching TRBD1 or TRBD2 (5 bases each). The CDR3 spans 17 residues. CDR1 is SNHLY and CDR2 is FYNNEI in the germline V gene. The CDR3: CASSESPPGPITDTRYF. CDR3 DNA sequence: TGTGCCAGCAGTGAAAGTCCGCCGGGACCGATCACAGATACGCGGTATTTT.

This sequence joins TRBV7-9 and TRBJ2-1; either TRBD1 or TRBD2 may supply D (5 bases each). The CDR3 has 17 amino acids. Between the trimmed V and J ends, which lost 6 bases and 6 bases, there was a span of 24 bases. Looked up from germline, CDR1 is SEHNR and CDR2 is FQNEAQ (reference sequence). The CDR3 nucleotides read TGTGCCAGCAGTCCAGGCACCGGGACCACATCCATCAATGAGCAGTTCTTC. Protein product: CASSPGTGTTSINEQFF.

This clonotype was observed a handful of times. The rearrangement joins TRBV7-6 to TRBJ1-6; unclear D gene. From germline, CDR1 is SGHVS and CDR2 FNYEAQ. V was trimmed by 6 bases and J by 10 bases, leaving 10 bases between them. The CDR3 runs to 12 residues. CDR3 DNA: TGTGCCAGCAGTTCCGCTGGGTCACCCCTCCACTTT. Residues: CASSSAGSPLHF.

This clonotype was seen at least ten times. The rearrangement links TRBV7-9 to TRBJ2-2; D is unresolved. Germline loops: CDR1 SEHNR, CDR2 FQNEAQ (reference sequence). V lost 5 bases and J 2 bases, leaving 12 bases between the germline ends. The CDR3 is 15 residues long. CDR3 in amino acids: CASSPGAENTGELFF. The CDR3 DNA is TGTGCCAGCAGCCCAGGCGCGGAAAACACCGGGGAGCTGTTTTTT.

This clonotype was seen a few times. The chain is built from TRBV7-9 and TRBJ1-1; no firm D call. V dropped 5 bases and J dropped 5 bases, with 12 bases sitting between them. Per germline, CDR1 SEHNR and CDR2 FQNEAQ (reference sequence). This CDR3 is 13 amino acids long. CDR3 in amino acids: CASSPDVGTEAFF. The CDR3 bases are TGTGCCAGCAGCCCAGACGTGGGAACTGAAGCTTTCTTT. Full variable domain (rest looked up from reference TRBV7-9 and TRBJ1-1): DTGVSQNPRHKITKRGQNVTFRCDPISEHNRLYWYRQTLGQGPEFLTYFQNEAQLEKSRLLSDRFSAERPKGSFSTLEIQRTEQGDSAMYLCASSPDVGTEAFFGQGTRLTVV.

This clonotype showed up just a few times. The V call is TRBV7-9, the J call TRBJ2-1; maybe TRBD2 (6 bases). Germline loops: CDR1 SEHNR, CDR2 FQNEAQ (reference sequence). CDR3 length equals 17 residues. Trimming shortened V by 1 base and J by 0 bases, and 13 bases separated the two germline ends. In DNA form, the CDR3 reads TGTGCCAGCAGCTTAGAGATAGCCGGGAGCTCCTACAATGAGCAGTTCTTC. Amino acids: CASSLEIAGSSYNEQFF.

This chain uses TRBV30 with TRBJ2-3; 8 bases fit TRBD2. CDR1 is GTSNPN and CDR2 is SVGIG in the germline V gene (reference sequence). This CDR3 contains 14 residues. V gave up 0 bases and J gave up 6 bases; unmatched junction bases: 5. CDR3 coding DNA: TGTGCCTGGAGTGTAATTAGCGGGGTGGATACGCAGTATTTT. Its protein is CAWSVISGVDTQYF.

Ten or more counts support this clonotype. This chain joins TRBV2 and TRBJ2-5; the match to TRBD2 covers 9 bases. J gave up 7 bases and V 7 bases, and 10 bases lay outside the gene matches. The CDR3 sequence is 14 residues long. Germline values: CDR1 SNHLY, CDR2 FYNNEI. CDR3 sequence: CASMGRLAEGTQYF. The CDR3 DNA follows: TGTGCCAGCATGGGGAGACTAGCGGAGGGGACCCAGTACTTC.

This clonotype was seen repeatedly, ten times or more. The chain links TRBV11-2 to TRBJ2-1; D may be TRBD1 (6 bases). Germline lookup yields CDR1 SGHAT and CDR2 FQNNGV. The V gene lost 2 bases and the J gene lost 9 bases, with 23 bases spanning the gap. CDR3 length equals 17 residues. The chain's CDR3 is CASSLLPGTNLRGEQFF. In DNA form, the CDR3 reads TGTGCCAGCAGCTTACTACCCGGGACAAACCTCAGGGGTGAGCAGTTCTTC.

This clonotype was counted at least ten times. This sequence joins TRBV4-1 and TRBJ2-7, with D uncertain. Trimming took off 4 bases at V and 3 bases at J, with 13 bases between the two ends. Germline CDR1 is MGHRA and CDR2 is YSYEKL. This CDR3 spans 14 amino acids. The CDR3 sequence: CASSPVPKFYEQYF. The CDR3 DNA reads as TGCGCCAGCAGCCCCGTCCCAAAGTTCTACGAGCAGTACTTC.

This chain uses TRBV10-3 with TRBJ2-3, with TRBD1 as a possible D gene (6 bases). The germline gives CDR1 ENHRY, CDR2 SYGVKD. The CDR3 extends over 17 amino acids. Trimming removed 10 bases at V and 0 bases at J, with 23 bases between. The CDR3 region is CATRPPTGHLSTDTQYF. The CDR3 DNA is TGTGCCACCAGACCTCCGACGGGACACCTGAGCACAGATACGCAGTATTTT.